The 5 T cell receptor beta chains below were found in one sample sequenced in a study of T cells in Graves' hyperthyroidism and ophthalmopathy (dated by TCRdb to the late 2010s). The library was obtained by multiplex PCR. TCRdb lists the instrument as Illumina HiSeq 2000. Amplification of TCR beta CDR3 regions was carried out from RNA transcripts. The TCR CDR3 was subjected to a first round of RT-PCR using the HTBI primer set and the Qiagen OneStep RT-PCR kit. The public reads were reprocessed in TCRdb via fastp at Q25 and MiXCR, keeping in-frame beta chains. Rows with one shared CDR3 protein collapse into an entry with the most common genes and DNA. The sample includes about half a million distinct CDR3 sequences, with approximately 23% observed a single time. Clones ranked in the top ten supply 45% to 50% of the sample. What was sequenced was blood. These TCRs come from a woman in her sixties or seventies with Graves' ophthalmopathy.

This clonotype was recorded many times. This sequence joins TRBV6-1 and TRBJ1-2; TRBD1 matches at 7 bases. The J segment lost 3 bases and the V segment lost 0 bases, leaving 7 bases of the junction unmatched. CDR1 and CDR2 from the germline V gene are MNHNS and SASEGT. The CDR3 covers 16 residues. In DNA, the CDR3 is TGTGCCAGCAGTGAAGCGCAGGGGGAGAGTTACTATGGCTACACCTTC. Protein sequence: CASSEAQGESYYGYTF.

This clonotype showed up just a few times. The chain couples TRBV24-1 to TRBJ2-7; possible D gene TRBD1, 6 bases. Germline-derived CDR1 and CDR2 are KGHDR and SFDVKD. The CDR3 has 17 residues. V was cut by 0 bases and J by 0 bases, with 14 bases left in between. CDR3 sequence: CATSDLAGQTHSYEQYF. The CDR3 nucleotides are TGTGCCACCAGTGATTTGGCCGGACAGACCCACTCCTACGAGCAGTACTTC.

This clonotype showed up just a few times. The rearrangement uses TRBV6-1 and TRBJ2-7; weak D call: TRBD1 (6 bases). Germline CDR1 reads MNHNS; CDR2 reads SASEGT. Trimming left V 4 bases short and J 5 bases short, with 15 bases between. There are 14 residues in the CDR3. CDR3 amino acids: CASSGGQAPNEQYF. The CDR3 DNA reads TGTGCCAGCAGTGGGGGACAAGCCCCCAACGAGCAGTACTTC.

The table lists this clonotype with a few counts. V gene TRBV5-1 combines with J gene TRBJ2-7; D may be TRBD1 (8 bases). The CDR3 extends over 15 amino acids. The germline V gene has CDR1 SGHRS and CDR2 YFSETQ. V gave up 4 bases and J gave up 7 bases, with 21 bases separating them. The DNA for the CDR3 is TGCGCCAGCAGCCCCGGCCTACAGGGGGAGGGAGAGCAGTACTTC. Its translation is CASSPGLQGEGEQYF.

This chain uses TRBV20-1 with TRBJ2-7; 13 bases map to TRBD2. Germline V lookup: CDR1 DFQATT, CDR2 SNEGSKA (reference sequence). V lost 6 bases and J lost 4; bases outside the gene matches: 3. The CDR3 is made up of 13 amino acids. The CDR3 DNA sequence: TGCAGTGCCCGGACTAGCGGGAGATACGAGCAGTACTTC. This sequence encodes CSARTSGRYEQYF.